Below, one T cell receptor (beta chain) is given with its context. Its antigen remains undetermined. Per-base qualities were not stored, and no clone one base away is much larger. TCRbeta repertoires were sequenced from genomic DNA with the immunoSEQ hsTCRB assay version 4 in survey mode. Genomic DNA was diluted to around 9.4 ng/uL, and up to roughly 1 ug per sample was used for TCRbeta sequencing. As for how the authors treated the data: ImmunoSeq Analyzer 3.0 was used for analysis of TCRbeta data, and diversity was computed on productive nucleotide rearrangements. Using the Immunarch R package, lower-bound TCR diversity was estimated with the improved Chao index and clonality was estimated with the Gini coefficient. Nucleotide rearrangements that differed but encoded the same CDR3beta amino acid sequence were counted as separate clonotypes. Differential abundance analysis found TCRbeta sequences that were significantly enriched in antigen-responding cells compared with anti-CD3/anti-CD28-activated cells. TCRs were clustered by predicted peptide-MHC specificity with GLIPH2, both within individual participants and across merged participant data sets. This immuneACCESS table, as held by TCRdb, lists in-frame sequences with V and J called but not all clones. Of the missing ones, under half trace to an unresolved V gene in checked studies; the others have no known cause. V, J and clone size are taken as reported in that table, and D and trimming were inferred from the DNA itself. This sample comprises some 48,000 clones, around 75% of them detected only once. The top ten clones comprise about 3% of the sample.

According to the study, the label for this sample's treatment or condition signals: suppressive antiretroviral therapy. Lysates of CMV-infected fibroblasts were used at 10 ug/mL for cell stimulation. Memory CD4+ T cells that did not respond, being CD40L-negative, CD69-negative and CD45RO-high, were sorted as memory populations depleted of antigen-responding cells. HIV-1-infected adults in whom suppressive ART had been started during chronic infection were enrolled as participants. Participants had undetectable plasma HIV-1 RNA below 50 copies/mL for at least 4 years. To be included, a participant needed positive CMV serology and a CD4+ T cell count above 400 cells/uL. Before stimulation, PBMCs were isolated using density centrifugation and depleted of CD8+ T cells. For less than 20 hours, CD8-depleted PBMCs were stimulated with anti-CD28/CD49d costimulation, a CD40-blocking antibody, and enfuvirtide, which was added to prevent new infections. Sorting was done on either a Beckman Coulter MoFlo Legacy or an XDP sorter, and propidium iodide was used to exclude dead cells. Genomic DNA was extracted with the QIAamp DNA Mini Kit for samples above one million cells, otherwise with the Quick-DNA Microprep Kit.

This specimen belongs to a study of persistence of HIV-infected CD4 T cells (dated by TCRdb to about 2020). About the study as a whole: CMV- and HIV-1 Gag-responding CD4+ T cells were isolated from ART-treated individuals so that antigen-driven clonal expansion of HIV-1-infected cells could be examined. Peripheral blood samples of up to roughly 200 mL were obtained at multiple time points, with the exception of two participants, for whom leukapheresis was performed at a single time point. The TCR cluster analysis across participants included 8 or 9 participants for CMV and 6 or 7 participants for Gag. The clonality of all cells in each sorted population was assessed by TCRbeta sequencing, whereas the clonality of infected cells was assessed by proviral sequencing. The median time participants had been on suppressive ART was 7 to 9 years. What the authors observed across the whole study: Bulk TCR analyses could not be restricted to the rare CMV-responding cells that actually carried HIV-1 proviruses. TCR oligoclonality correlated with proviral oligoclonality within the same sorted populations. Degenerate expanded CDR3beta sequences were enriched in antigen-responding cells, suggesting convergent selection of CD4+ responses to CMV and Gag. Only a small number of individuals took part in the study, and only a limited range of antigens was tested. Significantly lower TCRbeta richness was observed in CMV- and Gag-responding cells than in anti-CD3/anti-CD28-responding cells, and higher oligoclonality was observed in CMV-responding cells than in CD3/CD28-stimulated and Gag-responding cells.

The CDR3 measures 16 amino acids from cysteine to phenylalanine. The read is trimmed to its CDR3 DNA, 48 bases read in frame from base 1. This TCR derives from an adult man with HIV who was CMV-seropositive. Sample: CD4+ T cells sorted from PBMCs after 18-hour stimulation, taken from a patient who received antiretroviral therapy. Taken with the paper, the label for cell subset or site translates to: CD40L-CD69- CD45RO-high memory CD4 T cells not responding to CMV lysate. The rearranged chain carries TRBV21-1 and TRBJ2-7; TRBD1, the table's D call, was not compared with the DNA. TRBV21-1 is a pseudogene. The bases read TGTGCCAGCAGCGAAATAGACAGGGGGGAGGCCTACGAGCAGTACTTC. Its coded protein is CASSEIDRGEAYEQYF.